This entry lists 16 T cell receptor beta chains sequenced from one sample in a study of CD4+ T cells in melanoma. Method: immunoSEQ multiplex PCR; TCRdb's copy keeps in-frame clones and lacks some. The table shows roughly 140,000 clones, with around 90% occurring only once. These receptors came from a human donor with melanoma.

The genes are TRBV13 and TRBJ2-7, with unresolved D. This CDR3 spans 11 amino acids. The germline V gene encodes CDR1 PRHDT and CDR2 FYEKMQ (reference sequence). Trimming left V 5 bases short and J 5 bases short, with 7 bases between. The CDR3 here is CASSLDHEQYF. CDR3 in DNA: TGTGCCAGCAGCCTGGACCACGAGCAGTACTTC.

The chain employs TRBV30 and TRBJ1-3; perhaps TRBD1 as D (5 bases). With 0 bases removed from V and 4 bases from J, the gap between germline ends came to 10 bases. CDR1 is GTSNPN and CDR2 is SVGIG in the germline V gene (reference sequence). The CDR3 length is 14 residues. DNA for the CDR3: TGTGCCTGGAGTGTCTCCGGGGCGGGAAACACCATATATTTT. It is translated as CAWSVSGAGNTIYF.

This clone has a single count. The gene calls are TRBV18 and TRBJ2-2; possibly TRBD1 or TRBD2 for D (5 bases each). V was shortened by 3 bases and J by 6 bases, with 8 bases between the two germline ends. Per germline, CDR1 KGHSH and CDR2 LQKENI. The CDR3 has 13 residues. The CDR3 DNA reads as TGTGCCAGCTCACCGGGGGTAGCCGGGGAGCTGTTTTTT. Amino acids: CASSPGVAGELFF.

The chain is built from TRBV5-1 and TRBJ2-5; 7 bases line up with TRBD2. The J call may be mistaken, given a closer DNA end match to TRBJ2-7. The CDR3 is made up of 15 amino acids. Germline values: CDR1 SGHRS, CDR2 YFSETQ. CDR3 residues: CASSWSGVSSYEQYF. As DNA, the CDR3 is TGCGCCAGCAGCTGGAGCGGGGTTAGCTCCTACGAGCAGTACTTC.

V usage is TRBV27 and J usage is TRBJ2-3; tentative D call: TRBD2 (5 bases). V was cut by 3 bases and J by 0 bases, with 16 bases left in between. The germline V gene has CDR1 MNHEY and CDR2 SMNVEV (reference sequence). The CDR3 length is 17 residues. CDR3 nucleotide sequence: TGTGCCAGCAGTTTTCTTCCTACTAGGCCTAGCACAGATACGCAGTATTTT. Translation: CASSFLPTRPSTDTQYF.

The genes are TRBV6-1 and TRBJ2-5; D ambiguous. The germline V gene has CDR1 MNHNS and CDR2 SASEGT. The V gene lost 0 bases and the J gene lost 5 bases, with 4 bases spanning the gap. The length of the CDR3 is 12 residues. The CDR3 here is CASSEAWETQYF. The CDR3 DNA reads TGTGCCAGCAGTGAAGCCTGGGAGACCCAGTACTTC.

This clone was seen more than once but under ten times. The V gene is TRBV29-1, the J gene TRBJ2-2; D possibly corresponds to TRBD1 (5 bases). The germline V gene encodes CDR1 SQVTM and CDR2 ANQGSEA. There are 14 residues in the CDR3. V lost 7 bases and J lost 0, with 12 bases in between. Here the CDR3 DNA reads TGCAGCGCTGTGGGGCAGGCGAACACCGGGGAGCTGTTTTTT. Its protein product is CSAVGQANTGELFF.

This chain connects TRBV27 to TRBJ2-6; TRBD2 might be the D (6 bases). The germline V gene has CDR1 MNHEY and CDR2 SMNVEV (reference sequence). The CDR3 extends over 17 amino acids. Trimming took off 5 bases at V and 1 base at J, with 15 bases between the two ends. CDR3 bases: TGTGCCAGCAGTGGAGGGACGACCTTTTCTGGGGCCAACGTCCTGACTTTC. Translated: CASSGGTTFSGANVLTF.

The chain combines TRBV6-5 with TRBJ1-1; D ambiguous. Germline V gene sequence: CDR1 MNHEY, CDR2 SVGAGI. The CDR3 extends over 13 amino acids. V lost 6 bases and J lost 4, with 12 bases in between. The CDR3 protein is CASSSDSPTEAFF. CDR3 in DNA: TGTGCCAGCAGCTCAGATTCGCCCACTGAAGCTTTCTTT.

This clone was detected only a few times. This chain links TRBV28 with TRBJ1-2; no clear D gene. Germline values: CDR1 MDHEN, CDR2 SYDVKM. V shed 7 bases and J shed 0 bases, with 6 bases lying between them. The CDR3 is made up of 12 amino acids. CDR3 amino acids: CASKVANYGYTF. The CDR3 nucleotides are TGTGCCAGCAAAGTAGCTAACTATGGCTACACCTTC.

The chain couples TRBV9 to TRBJ1-3; possibly TRBD1 for D (5 bases). Trimming removed 4 bases from V and 0 bases from J, with 20 bases in between. The V gene's germline CDR1 is SGDLS and CDR2 YYNGEE. This CDR3 has 18 amino acids. CDR3 region: CASSPQVGTAASGNTIYF. DNA of the CDR3: TGTGCCAGCAGCCCTCAGGTGGGGACCGCCGCCTCTGGAAACACCATATATTTT. Based on the CDR3 plus reference TRBV9 and TRBJ1-3, the full variable domain is DSGVTQTPKHLITATGQRVTLRCSPRSGDLSVYWYQQSLDQGLQFLIQYYNGEERAKGNILERFSAQQFPDLHSELNLSSLELGDSALYFCASSPQVGTAASGNTIYFGEGSWLTVV.

The chain joins TRBV5-4 to TRBJ2-3; 8 nucleotides match TRBD2. V lost 0 bases, J lost 0 bases, and 0 bases stayed unmatched. Germline CDR1 SGHNT, CDR2 YYREEE (reference sequence). This CDR3 region has 15 residues. CDR3 sequence reads: CASSLASGSTDTQYF. CDR3 nucleotide sequence: TGTGCCAGCAGCTTGGCTAGCGGGAGCACAGATACGCAGTATTTT.

V usage is TRBV5-8 and J usage is TRBJ2-7; TRBD2 might be the D (6 bases). Deletions cut 3 bases from V and 0 bases from J, with 13 bases between. Germline lookup yields CDR1 SGHTS and CDR2 YDEGEE. This CDR3 is 15 amino acids long. The CDR3 DNA is TGTGCCAGCAGCTCCGCCGGGACTCTCTCCTACGAGCAGTACTTC. It is translated as CASSSAGTLSYEQYF.

The chain employs TRBV28 and TRBJ2-1; D might be TRBD1 (5 bases). This CDR3 region has 14 residues. Germline V gives CDR1 MDHEN, CDR2 SYDVKM. V lost 6 bases to trimming and J lost 8 bases, with 17 bases between them. For the CDR3, the DNA is TGTGCCAGCAGGCCTCCGCAGGGTCGTCATGAGCAGTTCTTC. Amino acid sequence: CASRPPQGRHEQFF.

The chain uses TRBV5-8 and TRBJ2-5; no clear D. The length of the CDR3 is 15 residues. V lost 1 base, J lost 4 bases, and 14 bases lay in between. Germline CDR1 is SGHTS and CDR2 is YDEGEE. CDR3 in amino acids: CASSLNPAETETQYF. For the CDR3, the DNA is TGTGCCAGCAGCTTGAATCCGGCAGAGACAGAGACCCAGTACTTC.

This clone was counted once. This rearrangement joins TRBV30 to TRBJ1-1; D is possibly TRBD1 (6 bases). The V end was cut by 0 bases, the J end by 6 bases, with 20 bases between. Germline-derived CDR1 and CDR2 are GTSNPN and SVGIG (reference sequence). This CDR3 region has 16 residues. CDR3 in DNA: TGTGCCTGGAGTGTAATCAGGGTTTCCAGGGGCGCTGAAGCTTTCTTT. It translates to CAWSVIRVSRGAEAFF.